The 19 T cell receptor beta chains in this list originate from one sample, sequenced in a study of monozygotic twins with inflammatory bowel disease. TCRdb re-called the 5' RACE reads, yielding one record per CDR3 amino acid sequence without DNA. This sample's table reports about 380,000 distinct CDR3 sequences. Sequencing was performed on blood. The receptors stem from a human donor with ulcerative colitis or Crohn's disease, or a healthy co-twin of an affected twin (not recorded which).

The V gene is TRBV12-3 or TRBV12-4, the J gene TRBJ1-2; the D call of TRBD1 rests on TCRdb alone, since no DNA is present to check it. CDR3 length equals 12 residues. The CDR3 here is CASSTETVGYTF.

V is TRBV15 and J is TRBJ2-5; TCRdb selects TRBD2, and the lack of DNA leaves this call unchecked. This CDR3 is 11 amino acids long. Germline V gene lookup returns CDR1 LNHNV and CDR2 YYDKDF (reference sequence). The CDR3 reads CATTEGETQYF.

The chain has TRBV7-2 and TRBJ1-1; with no DNA, the TCRdb D assignment of TRBD1 cannot be verified. The germline V gene has CDR1 SGHTA and CDR2 FQGNSA. The CDR3 contains 14 residues. This CDR3 is CASSVTGGGTEAFF. Using reference TRBV7-2 and TRBJ1-1 for the parts outside the CDR3, the full variable domain is GAGVSQSPSNKVTEKGKDVELRCDPISGHTALYWYRQSLGQGLEFLIYFQGNSAPDKSGLPSDRFSAERTGGSVSTLTIQRTQQEDSAVYLCASSVTGGGTEAFFGQGTRLTVV.

The rearrangement uses TRBV12-3 or TRBV12-4 and TRBJ2-1; the TCRdb call, TRBD2, lacks DNA for checking. The CDR3 extends over 15 amino acids. Here the CDR3 reads CASREGRGYYNEQFF.

The rearrangement joins TRBV5-4 to TRBJ2-1; TCRdb's D gene call, TRBD2, goes unchecked for lack of DNA. In germline, CDR1 is SGHNT, CDR2 YYREEE (reference sequence). The CDR3 sequence is 15 residues long. CDR3 loop: CASRSSGGTYNEQFF.

The rearrangement uses TRBV7-9 and TRBJ1-4. From germline, CDR1 is SEHNR and CDR2 FQNEAQ (reference sequence). This CDR3 contains 14 residues. The CDR3 loop is CASSLVVTNEKLFF. The whole variable domain, remainder taken from reference TRBV7-9 and TRBJ1-4, is DTGVSQNPRHKITKRGQNVTFRCDPISEHNRLYWYRQTLGQGPEFLTYFQNEAQLEKSRLLSDRFSAERPKGSFSTLEIQRTEQGDSAMYLCASSLVVTNEKLFFGSGTQLSVL.

This clonotype is classed as medium-sized by frequency. This chain links TRBV4-3 with TRBJ2-5; checking the TCRdb D call of TRBD2 is not possible without DNA. The CDR3 is 15 residues long. Germline V CDR1 and CDR2: LGHNA, YSLEER. CDR3 protein: CASSQETREAETQYF.

The chain is built from TRBV7-2 and TRBJ2-5; the D gene TCRdb calls, TRBD2, cannot be checked with no DNA. Germline V gene lookup returns CDR1 SGHTA and CDR2 FQGNSA. This CDR3 spans 17 amino acids. The CDR3 region is CASSLAGSAPSLQTQYF.

The chain combines TRBV7-3 with TRBJ2-5; TCRdb gives TRBD2 as the D gene, but with no DNA this cannot be confirmed. The CDR3 is 16 amino acids. CDR1 and CDR2 (germline): SGHTA, FQGTGA. CDR3 residues: CASSLYPARAQETQYF.

The chain has TRBV6-6 and TRBJ2-5; the TCRdb call, TRBD1, lacks DNA for checking. The CDR3 totals 14 residues. Germline CDR1 and CDR2: MNHNY and SVGAGI (reference sequence). The CDR3 protein is CASTPDRVSETQYF.

The genes are TRBV18 and TRBJ1-2; there is no DNA to check the TCRdb D call of TRBD1. The germline V gene has CDR1 KGHSH and CDR2 LQKENI. The CDR3 consists of 15 residues. This chain's CDR3 is CASSPTTGVSSGYTF. The variable domain in full, completed from reference TRBV18 and TRBJ1-2, reads NAGVMQNPRHLVRRRGQEARLRCSPMKGHSHVYWYRQLPEEGLKFMVYLQKENIIDESGMPKERFSAEFPKEGPSILRIQQVVRGDSAAYFCASSPTTGVSSGYTFGSGTRLTVV.

The V gene is TRBV5-1, the J gene TRBJ2-5; TCRdb selects TRBD2, and the lack of DNA leaves this call unchecked. Germline V lookup: CDR1 SGHRS, CDR2 YFSETQ. This CDR3 spans 15 amino acids. The CDR3 loop reads CASSSGLASAETQYF.

This chain connects TRBV4-3 to TRBJ1-6; the TRBD1 assignment by TCRdb is unverifiable without DNA. Germline lookup yields CDR1 LGHNA and CDR2 YSLEER. The CDR3 contains 16 residues. The CDR3 loop reads CASSQNPSGVESPLHF.

This CDR3 is CASSYGFGTGNTEAFF. The chain has TRBV6-5 and TRBJ1-1; as DNA is missing, the TRBD1 call by TCRdb cannot be tested. Germline V lookup: CDR1 MNHEY, CDR2 SVGAGI. This CDR3 is built from 16 residues.

The chain has TRBV19 and TRBJ2-1. Germline V gene lookup returns CDR1 LNHDA and CDR2 SQIVND (reference sequence). This CDR3 spans 12 amino acids. CDR3 region: CASSILPNEQFF. Using reference TRBV19 and TRBJ2-1 for the parts outside the CDR3, the full variable domain is DGGITQSPKYLFRKEGQNVTLSCEQNLNHDAMYWYRQDPGQGLRLIYYSQIVNDFQKGDIAEGYSVSREKKESFPLTVTSAQKNPTAFYLCASSILPNEQFFGPGTRLTVL.

V is TRBV7-9 and J is TRBJ2-1; TCRdb picks TRBD1, but there is no DNA to check that call. The CDR3 has 17 residues. Germline values: CDR1 SEHNR, CDR2 FQNEAQ (reference sequence). The chain's CDR3 is CASSLKGGRGSKDEQFF.

The V and J genes are TRBV20-1 and TRBJ2-3; the TCRdb call, TRBD2, lacks DNA for checking. Germline V gene data show CDR1 as DFQATT and CDR2 as SNEGSKA (reference sequence). The CDR3 sequence is 14 residues long. CDR3 amino acids: CSAGLGGATDTQYF.

The rearrangement joins TRBV7-9 to TRBJ1-2; there is no DNA to check the TCRdb D call of TRBD1. Germline CDR1 is SEHNR and CDR2 is FQNEAQ (reference sequence). The CDR3 runs to 14 residues. CDR3 region: CASSLEQGRAGYTF.

The rearrangement joins TRBV5-6 to TRBJ2-2. Germline lookup yields CDR1 SGHDT and CDR2 YYEEEE. The CDR3 extends over 15 amino acids. The CDR3 sequence is CASSLGSEYTGELFF.